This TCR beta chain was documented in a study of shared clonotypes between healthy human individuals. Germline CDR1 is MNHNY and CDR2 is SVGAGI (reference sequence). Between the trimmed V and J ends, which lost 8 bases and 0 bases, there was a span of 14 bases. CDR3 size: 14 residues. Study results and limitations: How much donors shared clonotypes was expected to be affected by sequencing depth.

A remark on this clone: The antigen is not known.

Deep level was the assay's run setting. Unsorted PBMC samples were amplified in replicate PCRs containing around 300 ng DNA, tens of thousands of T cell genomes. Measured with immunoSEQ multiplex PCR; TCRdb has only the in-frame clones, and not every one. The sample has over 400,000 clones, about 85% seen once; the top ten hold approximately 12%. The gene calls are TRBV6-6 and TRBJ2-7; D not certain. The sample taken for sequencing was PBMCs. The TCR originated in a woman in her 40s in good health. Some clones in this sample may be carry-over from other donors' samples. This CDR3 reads CASSWGVVSYEQYF. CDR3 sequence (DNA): TGTGCCAGCTCGTGGGGTGTCGTCTCCTACGAGCAGTACTTC.